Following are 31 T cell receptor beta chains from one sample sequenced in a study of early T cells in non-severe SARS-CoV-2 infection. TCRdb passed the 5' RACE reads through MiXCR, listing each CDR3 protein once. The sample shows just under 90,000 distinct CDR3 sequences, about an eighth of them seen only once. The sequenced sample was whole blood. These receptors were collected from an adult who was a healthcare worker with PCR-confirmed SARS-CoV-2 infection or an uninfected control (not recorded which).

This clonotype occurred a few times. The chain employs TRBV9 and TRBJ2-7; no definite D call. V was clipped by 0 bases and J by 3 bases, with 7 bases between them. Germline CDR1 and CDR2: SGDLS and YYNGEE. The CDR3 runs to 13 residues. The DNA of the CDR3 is TGTGCCAGCAGCGTAGGCCCCAACTACGAGCAGTACTTC. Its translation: CASSVGPNYEQYF.

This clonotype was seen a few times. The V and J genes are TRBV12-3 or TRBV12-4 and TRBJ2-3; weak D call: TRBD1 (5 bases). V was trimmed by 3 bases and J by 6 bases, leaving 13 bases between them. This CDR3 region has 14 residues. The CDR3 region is CASSFRAGQDTQYF. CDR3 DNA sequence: TGTGCCAGCAGTTTCAGGGCAGGCCAGGATACGCAGTATTTT.

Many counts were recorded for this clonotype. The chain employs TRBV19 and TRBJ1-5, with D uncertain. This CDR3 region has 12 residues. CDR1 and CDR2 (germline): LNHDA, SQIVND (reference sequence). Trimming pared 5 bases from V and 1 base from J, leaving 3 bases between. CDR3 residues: CASSPSNQPQHF. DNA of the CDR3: TGTGCCAGTAGTCCCAGCAATCAGCCCCAGCATTTT.

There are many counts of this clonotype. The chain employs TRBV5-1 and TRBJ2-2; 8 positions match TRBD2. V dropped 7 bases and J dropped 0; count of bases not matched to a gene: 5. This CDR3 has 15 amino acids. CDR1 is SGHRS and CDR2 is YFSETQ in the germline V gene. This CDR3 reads CASSREGPNTGELFF. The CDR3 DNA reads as TGCGCCAGCTCCCGGGAGGGCCCGAACACCGGGGAGCTGTTTTTT. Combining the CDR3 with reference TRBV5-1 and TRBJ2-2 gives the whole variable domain KAGVTQTPRYLIKTRGQQVTLSCSPISGHRSVSWYQQTPGQGLQFLFEYFSETQRNKGNFPGRFSGRQFSNSRSEMNVSTLELGDSALYLCASSREGPNTGELFFGEGSRLTVL.

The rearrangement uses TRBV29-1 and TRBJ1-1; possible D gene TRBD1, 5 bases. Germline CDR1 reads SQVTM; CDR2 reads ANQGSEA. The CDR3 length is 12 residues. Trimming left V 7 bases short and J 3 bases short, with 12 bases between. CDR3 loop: CSAVGVDTEAFF. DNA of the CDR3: TGCAGCGCAGTGGGGGTGGACACTGAAGCTTTCTTT. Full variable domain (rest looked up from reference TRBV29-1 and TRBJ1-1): SAVISQKPSRDICQRGTSLTIQCQVDSQVTMMFWYRQQPGQSLTLIATANQGSEATYESGFVIDKFPISRPNLTFSTLTVSNMSPEDSSIYLCSAVGVDTEAFFGQGTRLTVV.

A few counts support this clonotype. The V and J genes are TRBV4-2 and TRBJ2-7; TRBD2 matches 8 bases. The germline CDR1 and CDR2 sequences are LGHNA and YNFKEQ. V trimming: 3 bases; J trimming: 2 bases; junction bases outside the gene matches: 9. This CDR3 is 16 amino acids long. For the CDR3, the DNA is TGTGCCAGCAGCCATGATACCGGGACTAGGGCCTACGAGCAGTACTTC. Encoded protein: CASSHDTGTRAYEQYF.

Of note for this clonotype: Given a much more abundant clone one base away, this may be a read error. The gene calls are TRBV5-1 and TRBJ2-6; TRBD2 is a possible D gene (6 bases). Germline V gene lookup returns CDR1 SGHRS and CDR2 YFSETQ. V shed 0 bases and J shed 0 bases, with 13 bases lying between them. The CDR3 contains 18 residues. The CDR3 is CASSLASQDYSGANVLTF. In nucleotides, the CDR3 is TGCGCCAGCAGCTTGGCCTCTCAGGACTACTCTGGGGCCAACGTCCTGACTTTC. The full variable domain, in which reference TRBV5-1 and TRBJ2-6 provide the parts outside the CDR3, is KAGVTQTPRYLIKTRGQQVTLSCSPISGHRSVSWYQQTPGQGLQFLFEYFSETQRNKGNFPGRFSGRQFSNSRSEMNVSTLELGDSALYLCASSLASQDYSGANVLTFGAGSRLTVL.

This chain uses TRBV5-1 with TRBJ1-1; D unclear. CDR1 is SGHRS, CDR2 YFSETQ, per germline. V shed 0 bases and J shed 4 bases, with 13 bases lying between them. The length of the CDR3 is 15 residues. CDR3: CASSLGASRSTEAFF. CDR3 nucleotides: TGCGCCAGCAGCTTGGGGGCGTCGCGGAGCACTGAAGCTTTCTTT.

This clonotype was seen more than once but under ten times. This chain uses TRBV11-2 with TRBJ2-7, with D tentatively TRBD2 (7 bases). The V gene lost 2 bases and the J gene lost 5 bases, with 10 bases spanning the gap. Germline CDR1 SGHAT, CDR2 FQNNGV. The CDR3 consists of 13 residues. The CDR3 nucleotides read TGTGCCAGCAGCTTACGGGGGGCCCACGAGCAGTACTTC. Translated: CASSLRGAHEQYF.

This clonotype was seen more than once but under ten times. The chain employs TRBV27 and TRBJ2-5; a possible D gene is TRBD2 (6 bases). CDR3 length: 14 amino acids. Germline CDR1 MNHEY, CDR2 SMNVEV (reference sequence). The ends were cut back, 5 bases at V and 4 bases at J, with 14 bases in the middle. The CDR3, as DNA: TGTGCCAGCAGTCCCTTTCCGGGAGCAGAGACCCAGTACTTC. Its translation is CASSPFPGAETQYF.

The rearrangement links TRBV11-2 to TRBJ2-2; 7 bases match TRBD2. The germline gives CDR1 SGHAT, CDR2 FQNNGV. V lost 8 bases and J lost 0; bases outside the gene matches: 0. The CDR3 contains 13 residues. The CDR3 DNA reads TGTGCCAGCGGGACTACGAACACCGGGGAGCTGTTTTTT. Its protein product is CASGTTNTGELFF.

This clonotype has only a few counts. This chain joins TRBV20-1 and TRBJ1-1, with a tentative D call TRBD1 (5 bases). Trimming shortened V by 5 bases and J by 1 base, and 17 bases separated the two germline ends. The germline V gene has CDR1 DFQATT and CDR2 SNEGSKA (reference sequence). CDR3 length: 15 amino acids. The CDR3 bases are TGCAGTGCTGCGACGCAGGGATCATGGAACACTGAAGCTTTCTTT. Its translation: CSAATQGSWNTEAFF.

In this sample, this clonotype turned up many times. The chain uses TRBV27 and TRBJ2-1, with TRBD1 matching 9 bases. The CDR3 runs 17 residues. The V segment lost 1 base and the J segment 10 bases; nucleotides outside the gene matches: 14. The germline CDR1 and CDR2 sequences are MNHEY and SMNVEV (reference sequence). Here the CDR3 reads CASSLFTTGGSMGEQFF. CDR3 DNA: TGTGCCAGCAGTTTATTTACGACAGGGGGATCGATGGGCGAGCAGTTCTTC.

The CDR3 DNA follows: TGCGCCAGCAGTGAGGATCGACAGCTTAATGAAAAACTGTTTTTT. Its protein is CASSEDRQLNEKLFF. V gene TRBV10-2 combines with J gene TRBJ1-4; maybe TRBD1 (5 bases). In germline, CDR1 is WSHSY, CDR2 SAAADI. The CDR3 runs 15 residues. The V end lost 2 bases, the J end lost 4 bases, and 11 bases lay between the germline ends.

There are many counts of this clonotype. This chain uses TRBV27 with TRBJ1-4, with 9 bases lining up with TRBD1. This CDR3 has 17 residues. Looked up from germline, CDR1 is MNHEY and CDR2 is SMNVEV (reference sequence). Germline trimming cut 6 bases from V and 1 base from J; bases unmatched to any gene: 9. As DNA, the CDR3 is TGTGCCAGCAGAGGGACAGGGACGACGGTAACTAATGAAAAACTGTTTTTT. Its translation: CASRGTGTTVTNEKLFF.

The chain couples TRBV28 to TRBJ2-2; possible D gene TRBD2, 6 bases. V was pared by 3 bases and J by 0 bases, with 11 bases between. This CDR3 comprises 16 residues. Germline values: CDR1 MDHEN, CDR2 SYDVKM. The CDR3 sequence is CASSFLGTSNTGELFF. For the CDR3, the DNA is TGTGCCAGCAGTTTCCTAGGGACTTCGAACACCGGGGAGCTGTTTTTT.

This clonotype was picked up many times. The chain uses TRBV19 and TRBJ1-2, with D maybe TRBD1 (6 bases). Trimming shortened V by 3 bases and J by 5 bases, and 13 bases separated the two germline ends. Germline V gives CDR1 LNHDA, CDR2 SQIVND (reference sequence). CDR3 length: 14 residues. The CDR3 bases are TGTGCCAGTAGTATCTCAGGGGTCGGATATGGCTACACCTTC. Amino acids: CASSISGVGYGYTF.

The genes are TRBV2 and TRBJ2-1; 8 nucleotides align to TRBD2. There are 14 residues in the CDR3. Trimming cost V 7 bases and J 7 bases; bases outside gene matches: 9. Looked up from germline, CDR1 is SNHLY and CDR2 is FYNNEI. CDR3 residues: CASNKGTRENEQFF. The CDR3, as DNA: TGTGCCAGCAATAAGGGGACTAGAGAGAATGAGCAGTTCTTC. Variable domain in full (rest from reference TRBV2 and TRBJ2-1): EPEVTQTPSHQVTQMGQEVILRCVPISNHLYFYWYRQILGQKVEFLVSFYNNEISEKSEIFDDQFSVERPDGSNFTLKIRSTKLEDSAMYFCASNKGTRENEQFFGPGTRLTVL.

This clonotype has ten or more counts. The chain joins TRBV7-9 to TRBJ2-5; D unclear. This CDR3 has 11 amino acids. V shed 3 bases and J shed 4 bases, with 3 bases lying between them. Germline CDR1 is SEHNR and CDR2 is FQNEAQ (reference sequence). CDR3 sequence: CASSFAETQYF. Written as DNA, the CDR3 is TGTGCCAGCAGCTTCGCAGAGACCCAGTACTTC.

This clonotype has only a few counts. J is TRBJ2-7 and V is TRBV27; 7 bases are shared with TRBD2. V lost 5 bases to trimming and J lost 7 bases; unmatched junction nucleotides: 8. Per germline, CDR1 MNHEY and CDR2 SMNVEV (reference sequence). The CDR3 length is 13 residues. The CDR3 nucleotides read TGTGCCAGCAGTCCCCGGGGGGTGCGGGAGCAGTACTTC. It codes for CASSPRGVREQYF.

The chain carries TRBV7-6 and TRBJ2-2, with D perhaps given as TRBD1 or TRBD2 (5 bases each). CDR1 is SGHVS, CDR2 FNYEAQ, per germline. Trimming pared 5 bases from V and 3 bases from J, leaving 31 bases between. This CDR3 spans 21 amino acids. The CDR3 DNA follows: TGTGCCAGCAGCCCTACTCCCCCCGGGACGAAATGGGGAAGGGACACCGGGGAGCTGTTTTTT. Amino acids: CASSPTPPGTKWGRDTGELFF. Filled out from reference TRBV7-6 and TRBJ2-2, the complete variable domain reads GAGVSQSPRYKVTKRGQDVALRCDPISGHVSLYWYRQALGQGPEFLTYFNYEAQQDKSGLPNDRFSAERPEGSISTLTIQRTEQRDSAMYRCASSPTPPGTKWGRDTGELFFGEGSRLTVL.

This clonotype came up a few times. The CDR3 coding sequence is TGTGCCAGCAGTCCAGGGAACCTTGGGAATCAGCCCCAGCATTTT. This codes for CASSPGNLGNQPQHF. The J gene is TRBJ1-5, the V gene TRBV12-3 or TRBV12-4; D might be TRBD1 (5 bases). Trimming removed 5 bases from V and 4 bases from J, with 15 bases in between. The CDR3 contains 15 residues.

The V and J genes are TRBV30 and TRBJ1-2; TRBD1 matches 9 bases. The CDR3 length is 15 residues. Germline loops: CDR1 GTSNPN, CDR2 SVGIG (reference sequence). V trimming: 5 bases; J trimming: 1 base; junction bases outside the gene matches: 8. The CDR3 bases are TGTGCCTGGTCCGGGGGGACAGGGAATAACTATGGCTACACCTTC. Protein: CAWSGGTGNNYGYTF.

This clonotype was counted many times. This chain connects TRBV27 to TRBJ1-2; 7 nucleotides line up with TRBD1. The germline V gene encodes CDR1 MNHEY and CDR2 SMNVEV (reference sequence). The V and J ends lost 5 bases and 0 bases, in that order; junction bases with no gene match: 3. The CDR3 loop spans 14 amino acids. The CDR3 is CASSDRASNYGYTF. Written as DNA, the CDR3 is TGTGCCAGCAGTGACAGGGCCTCTAACTATGGCTACACCTTC.

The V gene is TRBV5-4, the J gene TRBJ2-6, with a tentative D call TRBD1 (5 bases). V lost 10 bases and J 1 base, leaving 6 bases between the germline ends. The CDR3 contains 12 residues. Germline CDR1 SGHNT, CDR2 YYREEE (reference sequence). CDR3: CADRSGANVLTF. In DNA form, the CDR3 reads TGTGCCGACAGATCTGGGGCCAACGTCCTGACTTTC.

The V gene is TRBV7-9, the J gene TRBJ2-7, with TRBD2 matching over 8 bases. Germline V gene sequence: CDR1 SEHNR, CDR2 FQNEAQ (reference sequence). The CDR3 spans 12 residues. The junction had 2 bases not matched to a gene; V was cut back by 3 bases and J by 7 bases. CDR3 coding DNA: TGTGCCAGCAGCTTCATAGCGGGGGAGCAGTACTTC. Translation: CASSFIAGEQYF.

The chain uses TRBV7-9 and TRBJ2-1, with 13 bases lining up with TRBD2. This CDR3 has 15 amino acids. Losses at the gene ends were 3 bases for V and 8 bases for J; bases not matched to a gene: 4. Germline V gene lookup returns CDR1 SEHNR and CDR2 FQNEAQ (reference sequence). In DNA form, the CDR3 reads TGTGCCAGCAGCTTCTGGACTAGCGGGAGCGATGAGCAGTTCTTC. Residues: CASSFWTSGSDEQFF.

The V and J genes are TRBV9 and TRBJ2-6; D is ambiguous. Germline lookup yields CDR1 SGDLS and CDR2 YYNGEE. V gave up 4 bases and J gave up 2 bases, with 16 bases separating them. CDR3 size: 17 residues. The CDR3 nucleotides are TGTGCCAGCAGCCCCCGTAGTGGGATCACTGGGGCCAACGTCCTGACTTTC. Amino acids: CASSPRSGITGANVLTF.

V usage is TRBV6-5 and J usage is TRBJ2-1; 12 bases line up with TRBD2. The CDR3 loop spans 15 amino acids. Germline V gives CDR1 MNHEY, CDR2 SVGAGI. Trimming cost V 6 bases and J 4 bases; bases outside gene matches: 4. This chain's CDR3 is CASRLAGGTYNEQFF. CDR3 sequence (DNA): TGTGCCAGCAGGCTAGCGGGGGGGACTTACAATGAGCAGTTCTTC.

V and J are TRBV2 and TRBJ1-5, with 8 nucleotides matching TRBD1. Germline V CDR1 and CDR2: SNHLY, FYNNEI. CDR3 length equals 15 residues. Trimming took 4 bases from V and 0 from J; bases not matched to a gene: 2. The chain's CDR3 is CASSGQGSSNQPQHF. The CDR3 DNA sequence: TGTGCCAGCAGTGGACAGGGGAGTAGCAATCAGCCCCAGCATTTT.

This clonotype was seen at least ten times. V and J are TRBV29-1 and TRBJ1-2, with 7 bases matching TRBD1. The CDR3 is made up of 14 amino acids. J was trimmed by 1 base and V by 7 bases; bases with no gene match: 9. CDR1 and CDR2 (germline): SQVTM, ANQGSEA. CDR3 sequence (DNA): TGCAGCGCTTCAGGGACAGCAATTAACTATGGCTACACCTTC. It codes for CSASGTAINYGYTF.